The rows below give T cell receptor beta chains drawn from one sample of a study of shared clonotypes between healthy human individuals. The repertoire was sequenced with immunoSEQ multiplex PCR; TCRdb's copy has only in-frame clones and lacks some. The data contain 2 million to 2.5 million clones, 93% of them seen just once; the ten biggest clones take up about 0.38%. The sample comprised naive CD4+ T cells from PBMCs. These receptors all come from a man younger than 35 in good health. Some clones in this sample may be carry-over from other donors' samples. The conserved cysteine and the conserved F or W are not part of the CDR3 here.

V gene	J gene	CDR3 protein
TRBV4-1	TRBJ2-3	ASSQSGGLAADTQY
TRBV14	TRBJ2-1	ASSLSGIGSYNEQF
TRBV19	TRBJ2-7	ASSISSGRAYEQY
TRBV15	TRBJ2-1	ATSRVRATYNEQF
TRBV5-1	TRBJ2-3	ASQLYGTGSTDTQY
TRBV7-2	TRBJ2-1	ASSLVGTTYNEQF
TRBV28	TRBJ1-4	ASARGPTLTNEKLF
TRBV11-2	TRBJ2-4	ASSSMGGFYIQY
TRBV6-4	TRBJ1-5	ARPNSTTGSNQPQH
TRBV29-1	TRBJ2-5	SVEGPRGRETQY
TRBV7-2	TRBJ2-5	ASSLAGETQY
TRBV5-8	TRBJ2-1	ASSLVPRTDNEQF
TRBV5-1	TRBJ2-7	ASSLVQGPYEQY
TRBV5-1	TRBJ1-2	ASSLVLTGTYGYT
TRBV10-3	TRBJ2-7	AISESKGAGGPYEQY
TRBV28	TRBJ1-5	ASQRTQGPNQPQH
TRBV5-1	TRBJ1-5	ASSSGTGSNQPQH
TRBV7-6	TRBJ2-2	ASSPRTGGGTGELF
TRBV18	TRBJ2-3	ASSPSSGRVPDTQY
TRBV9	TRBJ2-2	ASSVRQVNTGELF
TRBV2	TRBJ2-7	ASSVLAGVSYEQY
TRBV6-5	TRBJ2-7	ASSYYPGPYEQY
TRBV7-3	TRBJ2-3	ASSHEKGTRYPDTQY
TRBV6-5	TRBJ2-7	ASTRTSGSSYEQY
TRBV5-4	TRBJ2-7	ASSLPGANYEQY